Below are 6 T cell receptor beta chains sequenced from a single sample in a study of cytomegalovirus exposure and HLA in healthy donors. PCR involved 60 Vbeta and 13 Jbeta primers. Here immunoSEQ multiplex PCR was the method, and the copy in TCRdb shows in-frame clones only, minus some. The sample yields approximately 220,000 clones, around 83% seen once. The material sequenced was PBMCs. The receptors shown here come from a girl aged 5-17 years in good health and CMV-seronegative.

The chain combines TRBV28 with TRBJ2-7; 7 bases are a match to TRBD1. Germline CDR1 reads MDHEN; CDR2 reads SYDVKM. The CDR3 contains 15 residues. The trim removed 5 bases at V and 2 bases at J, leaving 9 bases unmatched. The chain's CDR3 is CASSQYLTGTYEQYF. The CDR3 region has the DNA TGTGCCAGCAGTCAATATCTGACAGGGACCTACGAGCAGTACTTC.

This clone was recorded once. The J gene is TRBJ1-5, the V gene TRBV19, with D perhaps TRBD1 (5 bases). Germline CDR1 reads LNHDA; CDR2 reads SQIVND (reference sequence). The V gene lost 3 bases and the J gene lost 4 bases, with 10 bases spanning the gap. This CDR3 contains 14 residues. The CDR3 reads CASSIQGSNQPQHF. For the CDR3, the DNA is TGTGCCAGTAGTATTCAGGGTTCAAATCAGCCCCAGCATTTT.

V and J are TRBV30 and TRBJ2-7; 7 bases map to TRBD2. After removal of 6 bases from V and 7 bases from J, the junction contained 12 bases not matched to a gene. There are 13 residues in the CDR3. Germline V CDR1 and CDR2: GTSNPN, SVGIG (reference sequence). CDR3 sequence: CACRRAGSVEQYF. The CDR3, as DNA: TGTGCCTGTAGAAGAGCGGGATCCGTTGAGCAGTACTTC.

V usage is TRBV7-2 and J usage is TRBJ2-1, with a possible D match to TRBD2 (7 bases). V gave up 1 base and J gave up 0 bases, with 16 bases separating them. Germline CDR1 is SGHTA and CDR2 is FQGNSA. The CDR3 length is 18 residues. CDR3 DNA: TGTGCCAGCAGCTTAGAAGTGGGGGGGCTGAGCTCCTACAATGAGCAGTTCTTC. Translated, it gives CASSLEVGGLSSYNEQFF.

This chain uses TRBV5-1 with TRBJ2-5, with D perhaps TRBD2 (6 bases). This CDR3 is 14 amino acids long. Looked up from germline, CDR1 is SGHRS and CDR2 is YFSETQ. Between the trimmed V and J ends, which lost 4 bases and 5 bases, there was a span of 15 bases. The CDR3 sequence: CASSSNPGGETQYF. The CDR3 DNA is TGCGCCAGCAGCAGCAATCCTGGAGGGGAGACCCAGTACTTC.

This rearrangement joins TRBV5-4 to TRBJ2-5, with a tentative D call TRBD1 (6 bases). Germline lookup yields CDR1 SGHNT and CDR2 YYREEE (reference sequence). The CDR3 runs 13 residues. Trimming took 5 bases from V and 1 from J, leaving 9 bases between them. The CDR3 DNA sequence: TGTGCCAGCAGTTACAGGGTCCAAGAGACCCAGTACTTC. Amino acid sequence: CASSYRVQETQYF.